This TCR beta chain was captured by sequencing in a study of control samples from healthy donors and cancer patients. Sequencing was performed with immunoSEQ multiplex PCR; in TCRdb, only in-frame clones are kept and a portion is missing. The table records more than 85,000 clones, 90% of them present only once. The CDR3 is 13 amino acids. V gave up 6 bases and J gave up 7 bases, with 13 bases separating them. Germline V gene data show CDR1 as MNHEY and CDR2 as SMNVEV (reference sequence). Sequenced input: blood. J is TRBJ1-5 and V is TRBV27; D might be TRBD1 (5 bases). The receptor comes from a human donor in good health. The donor label of this sample is uncertain. The CDR3 region is CASSLIQGQPQHF. The CDR3 DNA reads as TGTGCCAGCAGCTTAATCCAGGGACAGCCCCAGCATTTT.